Detailed here is one TCR beta chain. Its antigen is still unknown. These data come from a study of T cell responses to AZD1222 COVID-19 vaccine. Study-level points and caveats: Scientists sampled the repertoires only once the peak T cell response had passed. Only a handful of AZD1222 recipients tested seropositive at baseline.

The method was immunoSEQ multiplex PCR; TCRdb's version includes in-frame clones alone and lacks a portion of them. The sample holds 150,000 to 170,000 clones, less than 90% seen once. Trimming removed 5 bases from V and 6 bases from J, with 12 bases in between. The germline V gene encodes CDR1 SGHNT and CDR2 YENEEA. The CDR3 has 13 amino acids. The chain carries TRBV11-3 and TRBJ2-3; D ambiguous. The source is an adult in good health. The specimen was peripheral blood, collected on day 0 of MenACWY control vaccination. The chain's CDR3 is CASSVSIGDTQYF. Here the CDR3 DNA reads TGTGCCAGCAGCGTCAGTATCGGGGATACGCAGTATTTT.